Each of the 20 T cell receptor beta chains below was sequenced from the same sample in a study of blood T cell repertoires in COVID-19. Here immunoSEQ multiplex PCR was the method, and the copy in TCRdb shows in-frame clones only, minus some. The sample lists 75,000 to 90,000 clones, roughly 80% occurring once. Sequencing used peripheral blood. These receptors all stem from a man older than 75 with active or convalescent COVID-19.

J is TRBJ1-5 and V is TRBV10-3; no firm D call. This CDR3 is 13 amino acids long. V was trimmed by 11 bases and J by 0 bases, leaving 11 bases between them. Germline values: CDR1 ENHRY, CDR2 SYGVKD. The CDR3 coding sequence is TGTGCCGCGGGGAGGGATAGCAATCAGCCCCAGCATTTT. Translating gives CAAGRDSNQPQHF.

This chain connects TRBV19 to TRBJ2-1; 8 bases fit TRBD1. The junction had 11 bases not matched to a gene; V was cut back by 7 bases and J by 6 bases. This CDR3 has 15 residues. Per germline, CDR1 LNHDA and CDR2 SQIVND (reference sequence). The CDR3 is CASTPSRQGINEQFF. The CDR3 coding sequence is TGTGCCAGTACTCCTTCCCGACAGGGGATCAATGAGCAGTTCTTC.

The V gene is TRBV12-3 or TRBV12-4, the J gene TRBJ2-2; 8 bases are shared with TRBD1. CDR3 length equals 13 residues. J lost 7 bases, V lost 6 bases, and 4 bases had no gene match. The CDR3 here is CASRRTGNGELFF. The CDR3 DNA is TGTGCCAGCAGACGGACAGGGAACGGGGAGCTGTTTTTT.

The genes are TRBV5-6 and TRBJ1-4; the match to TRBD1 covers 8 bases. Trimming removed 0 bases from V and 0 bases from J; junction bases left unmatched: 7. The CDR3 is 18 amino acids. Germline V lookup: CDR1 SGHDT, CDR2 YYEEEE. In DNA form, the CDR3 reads TGTGCCAGCAGCTTGGTCGGACAGGGCCAGCCAACTAATGAAAAACTGTTTTTT. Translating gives CASSLVGQGQPTNEKLFF.

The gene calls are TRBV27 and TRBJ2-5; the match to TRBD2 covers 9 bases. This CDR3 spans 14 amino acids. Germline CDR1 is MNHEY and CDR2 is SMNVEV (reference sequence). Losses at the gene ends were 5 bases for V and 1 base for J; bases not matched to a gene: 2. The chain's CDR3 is CASSASGVQETQYF. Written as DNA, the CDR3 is TGTGCCAGCAGTGCTAGCGGGGTCCAAGAGACCCAGTACTTC.

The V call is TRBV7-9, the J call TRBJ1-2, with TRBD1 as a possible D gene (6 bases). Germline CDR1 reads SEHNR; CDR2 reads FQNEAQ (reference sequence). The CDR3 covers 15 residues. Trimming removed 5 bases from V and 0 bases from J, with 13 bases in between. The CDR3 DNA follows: TGTGCCAGCAGCCCAGACAGGAGAGCTAACTATGGCTACACCTTC. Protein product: CASSPDRRANYGYTF.

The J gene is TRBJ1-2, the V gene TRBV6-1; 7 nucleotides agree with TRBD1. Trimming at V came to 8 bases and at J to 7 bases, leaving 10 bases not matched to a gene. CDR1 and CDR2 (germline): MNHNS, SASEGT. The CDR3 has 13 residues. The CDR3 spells CASQPGTAGGYTF. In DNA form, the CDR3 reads TGTGCCAGCCAACCTGGGACAGCCGGTGGCTACACCTTC.

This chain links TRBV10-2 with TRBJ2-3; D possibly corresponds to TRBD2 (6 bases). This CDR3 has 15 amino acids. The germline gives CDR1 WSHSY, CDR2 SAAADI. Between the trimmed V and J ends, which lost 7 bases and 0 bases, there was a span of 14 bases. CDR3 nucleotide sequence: TGCGCCAGCAAGTGGGGGACTGAAAGCACAGATACGCAGTATTTT. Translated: CASKWGTESTDTQYF.

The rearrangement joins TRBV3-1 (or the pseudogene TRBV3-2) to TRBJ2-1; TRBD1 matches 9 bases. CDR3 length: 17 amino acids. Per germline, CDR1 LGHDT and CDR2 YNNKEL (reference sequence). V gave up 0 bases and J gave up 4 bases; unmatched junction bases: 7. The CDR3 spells CASSQDLMTGGYNEQFF. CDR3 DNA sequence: TGTGCCAGCAGCCAAGATCTAATGACAGGGGGGTACAATGAGCAGTTCTTC.

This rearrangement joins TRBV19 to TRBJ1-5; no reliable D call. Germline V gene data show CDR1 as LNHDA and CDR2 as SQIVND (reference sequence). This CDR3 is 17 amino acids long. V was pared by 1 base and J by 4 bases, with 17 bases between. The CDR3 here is CASSIVLRRPPNQPQHF. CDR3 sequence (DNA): TGTGCCAGTAGTATAGTCTTGCGGAGGCCCCCTAATCAGCCCCAGCATTTT.

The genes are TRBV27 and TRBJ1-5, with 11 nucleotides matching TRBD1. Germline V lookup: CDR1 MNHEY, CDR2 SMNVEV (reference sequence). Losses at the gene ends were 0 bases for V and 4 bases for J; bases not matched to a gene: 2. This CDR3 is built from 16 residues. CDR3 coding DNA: TGTGCCAGCAGTTTATCGGACAGGGGGCGAAATCAGCCCCAGCATTTT. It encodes CASSLSDRGRNQPQHF.

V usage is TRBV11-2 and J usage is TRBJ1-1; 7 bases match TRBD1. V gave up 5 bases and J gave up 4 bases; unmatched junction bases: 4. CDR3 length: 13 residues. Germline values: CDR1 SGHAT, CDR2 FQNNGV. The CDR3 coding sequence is TGTGCCAGCAGCAGAACAGGGGCCACTGAAGCTTTCTTT. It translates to CASSRTGATEAFF.

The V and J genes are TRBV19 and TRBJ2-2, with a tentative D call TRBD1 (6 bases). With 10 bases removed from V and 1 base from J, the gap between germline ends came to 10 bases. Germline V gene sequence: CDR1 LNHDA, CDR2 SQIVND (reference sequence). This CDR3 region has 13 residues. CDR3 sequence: CATKTGNTGELFF. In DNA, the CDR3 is TGTGCCACCAAGACAGGGAACACCGGGGAGCTGTTTTTT.

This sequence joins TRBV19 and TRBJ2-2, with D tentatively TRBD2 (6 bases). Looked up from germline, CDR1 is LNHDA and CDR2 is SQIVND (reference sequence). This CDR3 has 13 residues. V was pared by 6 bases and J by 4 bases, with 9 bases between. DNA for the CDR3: TGTGCCAGTAGCGGGGGACCCACCGGGGAGCTGTTTTTT. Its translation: CASSGGPTGELFF.

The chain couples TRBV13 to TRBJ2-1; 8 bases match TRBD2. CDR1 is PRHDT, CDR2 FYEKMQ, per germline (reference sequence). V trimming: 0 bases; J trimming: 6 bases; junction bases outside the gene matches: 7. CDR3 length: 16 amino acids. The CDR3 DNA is TGTGCCAGCAGCTTAGGGGGGCTAGCGGGTTCCAATGAGCAGTTCTTC. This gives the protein CASSLGGLAGSNEQFF.

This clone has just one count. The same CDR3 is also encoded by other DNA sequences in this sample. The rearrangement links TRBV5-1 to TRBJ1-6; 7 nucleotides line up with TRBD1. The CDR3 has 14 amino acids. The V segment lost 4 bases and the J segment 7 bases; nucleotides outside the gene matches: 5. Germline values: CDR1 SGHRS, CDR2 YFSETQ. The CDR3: CASSPGTANSPLHF. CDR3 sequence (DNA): TGCGCCAGCAGCCCCGGGACAGCAAATTCACCCCTCCACTTT.

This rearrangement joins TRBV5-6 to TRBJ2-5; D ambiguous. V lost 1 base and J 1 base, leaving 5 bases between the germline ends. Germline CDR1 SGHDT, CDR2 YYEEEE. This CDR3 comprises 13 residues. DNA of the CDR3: TGTGCCAGCAGCTTGCCAGGCCAAGAGACCCAGTACTTC. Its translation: CASSLPGQETQYF.

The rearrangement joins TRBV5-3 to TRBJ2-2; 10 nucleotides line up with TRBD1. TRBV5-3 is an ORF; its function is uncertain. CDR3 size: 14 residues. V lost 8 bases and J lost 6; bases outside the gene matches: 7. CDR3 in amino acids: CARPRDRGSGELFF. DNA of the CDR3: TGTGCCAGGCCGAGGGACAGGGGCTCCGGGGAGCTGTTTTTT.

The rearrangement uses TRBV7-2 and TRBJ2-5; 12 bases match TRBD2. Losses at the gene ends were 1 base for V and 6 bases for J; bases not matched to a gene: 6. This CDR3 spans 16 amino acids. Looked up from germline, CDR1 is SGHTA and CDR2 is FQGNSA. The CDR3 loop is CASSLDLAGGRQTQYF. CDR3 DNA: TGTGCCAGCAGCTTAGACCTAGCGGGGGGGCGACAGACCCAGTACTTC.

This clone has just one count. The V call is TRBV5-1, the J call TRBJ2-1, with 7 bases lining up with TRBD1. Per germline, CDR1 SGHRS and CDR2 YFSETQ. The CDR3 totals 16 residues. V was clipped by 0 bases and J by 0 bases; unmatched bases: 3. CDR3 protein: CASSLEGQLSYNEQFF. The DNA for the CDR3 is TGCGCCAGCAGCTTGGAGGGACAGCTCTCCTACAATGAGCAGTTCTTC.